The 24 T cell receptor beta chains below were found in one sample sequenced in a study of shared clonotypes between healthy human individuals. Some clones are missing from TCRdb's copy, which holds only in-frame ones; the method was immunoSEQ multiplex PCR. Counted here are more than 550,000 clones, 90% occurring once; the ten biggest clones make up about a third. Input material: memory CD8+ T cells from PBMCs. Described subset: CD45RO+ cells pooled with CCR7-negative TemRA cells. The receptors stem from a man aged 18 to 35 in good health. Some clones in this sample may be carry-over from other donors' samples.

This clone was counted between two and nine times. The rearrangement uses TRBV19 and TRBJ1-1, with D possibly matching TRBD1 (5 bases). CDR1 LNHDA and CDR2 SQIVND come from the germline V gene (reference sequence). Trimming removed 6 bases at V and 0 bases at J, with 8 bases between. The CDR3 loop spans 13 amino acids. As DNA, the CDR3 is TGTGCCAGTAGCCCGGGGGTGAACACTGAAGCTTTCTTT. This codes for CASSPGVNTEAFF.

The chain employs TRBV5-1 and TRBJ2-1; TRBD2 agrees at 9 bases. CDR1 is SGHRS and CDR2 is YFSETQ in the germline V gene. The V segment lost 0 bases and the J segment 4 bases; nucleotides outside the gene matches: 14. The CDR3 consists of 19 residues. The CDR3 protein is CASSLELAGSHLPYNEQFF. In DNA form, the CDR3 reads TGCGCCAGCAGCTTGGAGCTAGCGGGATCACACCTACCTTACAATGAGCAGTTCTTC.

This rearrangement joins TRBV5-6 to TRBJ2-5; 9 nucleotides align to TRBD1. The CDR3 is 15 amino acids. Germline V lookup: CDR1 SGHDT, CDR2 YYEEEE. The V segment lost 0 bases and the J segment 3 bases; nucleotides outside the gene matches: 3. Here the CDR3 reads CASSLEGTGKETQYF. The CDR3 DNA follows: TGTGCCAGCAGCTTGGAAGGGACAGGGAAAGAGACCCAGTACTTC.

This clone has only one observation. This chain connects TRBV7-9 to TRBJ1-1, with a weak D call TRBD1 (6 bases). Trimming took off 5 bases at V and 1 base at J, with 14 bases between the two ends. This CDR3 has 15 amino acids. CDR1 SEHNR and CDR2 FQNEAQ come from the germline V gene (reference sequence). CDR3 nucleotide sequence: TGTGCCAGCAGCCCCGCGTGGGGACAGAACACTGAAGCTTTCTTT. Encoded protein: CASSPAWGQNTEAFF.

The CDR3 region is CASSFTGTYEQYF. The CDR3 DNA is TGTGCCAGCAGCTTTACAGGGACCTACGAGCAGTACTTC. The chain uses TRBV5-6 and TRBJ2-7, with a possible D match to TRBD1 (6 bases). Trimming shortened V by 2 bases and J by 2 bases, and 8 bases separated the two germline ends. The CDR3 is 13 amino acids. Germline-derived CDR1 and CDR2 are SGHDT and YYEEEE. Together with reference TRBV5-6 and TRBJ2-7, the CDR3 gives the full variable domain: DAGVTQSPTHLIKTRGQQVTLRCSPKSGHDTVSWYQQALGQGPQFIFQYYEEEERQRGNFPDRFSGHQFPNYSSELNVNALLLGDSALYLCASSFTGTYEQYFGPGTRLTVT.

The J gene is TRBJ2-3, the V gene TRBV12-5; D call uncertain. Germline V CDR1 and CDR2: LGHNT, FRNRAP. This CDR3 contains 14 residues. V lost 5 bases and J lost 4, with 13 bases in between. The CDR3 here is CASGPPQAPDTQYF. The CDR3 bases are TGTGCTAGTGGTCCGCCCCAAGCTCCAGATACGCAGTATTTT.

This clone was detected once. This chain joins TRBV7-3 and TRBJ2-2; 11 bases agree with TRBD2. Germline assignment: CDR1 SGHTA and CDR2 FQGTGA. The CDR3 is made up of 16 amino acids. Losses at the gene ends were 3 bases for V and 7 bases for J; bases not matched to a gene: 7. The CDR3 here is CASSFLLAGAGGELFF. The CDR3 coding sequence is TGTGCCAGCAGCTTCCTACTAGCGGGAGCTGGCGGGGAGCTGTTTTTT. Filled out from reference TRBV7-3 and TRBJ2-2, the complete variable domain reads GAGVSQTPSNKVTEKGKYVELRCDPISGHTALYWYRQSLGQGPEFLIYFQGTGAADDSGLPNDRFFAVRPEGSVSTLKIQRTERGDSAVYLCASSFLLAGAGGELFFGEGSRLTVL.

The V and J genes are TRBV10-2 and TRBJ2-2; 8 bases agree with TRBD2. In germline, CDR1 is WSHSY, CDR2 SAAADI. Unmatched junction bases numbered 10, after V lost 11 bases and J lost 5 bases. This CDR3 comprises 14 residues. The CDR3 spells CAVRAGVGTGELFF. CDR3 bases: TGCGCCGTGCGAGCGGGAGTTGGGACCGGGGAGCTGTTTTTT.

V is TRBV7-9 and J is TRBJ1-3; no reliable D call. The CDR3 consists of 17 residues. V shed 5 bases and J shed 0 bases, with 17 bases lying between them. Germline CDR1 and CDR2: SEHNR and FQNEAQ (reference sequence). CDR3 residues: CASSGRPPGSSGNTIYF. CDR3 DNA: TGTGCCAGCAGCGGAAGGCCCCCGGGGAGCTCTGGAAACACCATATATTTT.

The V call is TRBV27, the J call TRBJ1-2, with D tentatively TRBD1 (6 bases). This CDR3 has 15 residues. The ends were cut back, 0 bases at V and 6 bases at J, with 14 bases in the middle. Germline CDR1 MNHEY, CDR2 SMNVEV (reference sequence). CDR3 coding DNA: TGTGCCAGCAGTTTATCGGGGACGGGGGCGAATGGCTACACCTTC. Protein sequence: CASSLSGTGANGYTF.

J is TRBJ2-1 and V is TRBV6-6; D unclear. Trimming pared 5 bases from V and 6 bases from J, leaving 8 bases between. CDR3 size: 12 residues. CDR1 and CDR2 (germline): MNHNY, SVGAGI (reference sequence). The CDR3 is CASSGSTNEQFF. CDR3 nucleotides: TGTGCCAGCAGTGGCTCTACCAATGAGCAGTTCTTC.

This rearrangement joins TRBV19 to TRBJ2-1; TRBD2 matches at 14 bases. J gave up 9 bases and V 5 bases, and 9 bases lay outside the gene matches. This CDR3 is built from 16 residues. Germline CDR1 is LNHDA and CDR2 is SQIVND (reference sequence). The CDR3 coding sequence is TGTGCCAGTAGTTCCCGACTAGCGGGAGGGCTGGGTGAGCAGTTCTTC. It codes for CASSSRLAGGLGEQFF.

The CDR3 protein is CASSHEARQGAYEQYF. The CDR3 nucleotides read TGTGCCAGCAGCCACGAGGCGAGACAGGGGGCCTACGAGCAGTACTTC. J is TRBJ2-7 and V is TRBV7-9; 9 nucleotides match TRBD1. Germline loops: CDR1 SEHNR, CDR2 FQNEAQ (reference sequence). Unmatched junction bases numbered 10, after V lost 5 bases and J lost 2 bases. This CDR3 comprises 16 residues.

The genes are TRBV7-8 and TRBJ2-7, with 7 bases fitting TRBD2. There are 16 residues in the CDR3. V lost 4 bases to trimming and J lost 4 bases; unmatched junction nucleotides: 13. CDR1 SGHVS and CDR2 FQNEAQ come from the germline V gene. CDR3 region: CASSYPVGRERYEQYF. CDR3 in DNA: TGTGCCAGCAGCTACCCCGTAGGGCGGGAGCGGTACGAGCAGTACTTC.

The chain couples TRBV28 to TRBJ1-2; TRBD1 agrees at 9 bases. This CDR3 is built from 15 residues. The junction had 8 bases not matched to a gene; V was cut back by 6 bases and J by 3 bases. Germline values: CDR1 MDHEN, CDR2 SYDVKM. The CDR3 nucleotides are TGTGCCAGCAGAGCCTTAACAGGGGGCGACTATGGCTACACCTTC. Translating gives CASRALTGGDYGYTF.

The chain carries TRBV4-1 and TRBJ1-2, with a tentative D call TRBD1 (5 bases). The CDR3 spans 15 residues. Per germline, CDR1 MGHRA and CDR2 YSYEKL. V lost 4 bases and J 3 bases, leaving 15 bases between the germline ends. CDR3 nucleotide sequence: TGCGCCAGCAGCCCGTTCTTGGGGGACGACTATGGCTACACCTTC. Translated, it gives CASSPFLGDDYGYTF.

Only one count was recorded for this clone. V is TRBV7-3 and J is TRBJ1-1; possibly TRBD1 for D (6 bases). The CDR3 length is 13 residues. Germline CDR1 and CDR2: SGHTA and FQGTGA. Deletions cut 5 bases from V and 1 base from J, with 8 bases between. CDR3 in DNA: TGTGCCAGCAGCACGGGACAGAACACTGAAGCTTTCTTT. Protein sequence: CASSTGQNTEAFF.

This chain uses TRBV9 with TRBJ1-3; TRBD1 might be the D (6 bases). Deletions cut 0 bases from V and 0 bases from J, with 10 bases between. Germline loops: CDR1 SGDLS, CDR2 YYNGEE. The CDR3 is 16 residues long. The CDR3 DNA is TGTGCCAGCAGCGTAGAGGCAGGGGCCTCTGGAAACACCATATATTTT. Translating it yields CASSVEAGASGNTIYF.

This chain uses TRBV5-1 with TRBJ1-4, with D possibly being TRBD1 (5 bases). This CDR3 region has 16 residues. V was pared by 4 bases and J by 6 bases, with 19 bases between. Germline CDR1 and CDR2: SGHRS and YFSETQ. In nucleotides, the CDR3 is TGCGCCAGCAGCGCGGGTACCACAGGTCTGGATGAAAAACTGTTTTTT. The encoded protein is CASSAGTTGLDEKLFF.

The chain joins TRBV10-3 to TRBJ2-7, with D uncertain. The CDR3 sequence is 12 residues long. V was pared by 6 bases and J by 1 base, with 7 bases between. Germline V lookup: CDR1 ENHRY, CDR2 SYGVKD. As DNA, the CDR3 is TGTGCCATCAGCGGTTTATCCTACGAGCAGTACTTC. This sequence encodes CAISGLSYEQYF.

This chain uses TRBV7-2 with TRBJ2-5; maybe TRBD1 (5 bases). Germline CDR1 reads SGHTA; CDR2 reads FQGNSA. The CDR3 covers 13 residues. V gave up 3 bases and J gave up 5 bases, with 10 bases separating them. This chain's CDR3 is CASSFGRAETQYF. CDR3 sequence (DNA): TGTGCCAGCAGCTTTGGCAGGGCGGAGACCCAGTACTTC.

The rearrangement joins TRBV29-1 to TRBJ2-5; 7 nucleotides match TRBD1. Near its end, the DNA agrees better with TRBJ2-7, so the J call may be wrong. From germline, CDR1 is SQVTM and CDR2 ANQGSEA. The CDR3 spans 13 residues. CDR3 bases: TGCAGCGTTTTCCGGGACAGTTCCTACGAGCAGTACTTC. Protein product: CSVFRDSSYEQYF.

Turning to this clone: Other DNA sequences in the sample encode the same CDR3. The rearrangement links TRBV27 to TRBJ1-1; D remains unclear. The CDR3 has 13 residues. V was trimmed by 2 bases and J by 2 bases, leaving 6 bases between them. CDR1 MNHEY and CDR2 SMNVEV come from the germline V gene (reference sequence). CDR3 DNA sequence: TGTGCCAGCAGTTTAGGGCAAAACACTGAAGCTTTCTTT. This gives the protein CASSLGQNTEAFF.

The chain recombines TRBV28 with TRBJ1-1; no reliable D call. The V gene's germline CDR1 is MDHEN and CDR2 SYDVKM. Trimming took 5 bases from V and 8 from J, leaving 21 bases between them. The CDR3 totals 15 residues. CDR3: CASSAWAIQAGEAFF. DNA of the CDR3: TGTGCCAGCAGTGCGTGGGCAATTCAAGCGGGCGAAGCTTTCTTT. The full variable domain, completed using reference TRBV28 and TRBJ1-1, is DVKVTQSSRYLVKRTGEKVFLECVQDMDHENMFWYRQDPGLGLRLIYFSYDVKMKEKGDIPEGYSVSREKKERFSLILESASTNQTSMYLCASSAWAIQAGEAFFGQGTRLTVV.